The clone carrying this T cell receptor (beta chain) was detected a few times. The antigen is not known. The CDR3 sequence is 14 residues long. Deletions cut 6 bases from V and 0 bases from J, with 15 bases between. From germline, CDR1 is DFQATT and CDR2 SNEGSKA (reference sequence). This entry belongs to a study of post-analysis software for immune sequencing data. Unique molecular identifiers had been added to the TCR beta cDNA libraries. TCRdb processed the PCR reads anew with MiXCR; each CDR3 protein has one entry. Counted here are about 810,000 distinct CDR3 sequences, 53% occurring once; the ten biggest clones make up roughly 4.4%. The study, taken as a whole, reports: TRBV segments more frequent in patients than in controls numbered a few and included TRBV5-6, TRBV5-1 and TRBV20-1.

Sample: blood. The TCR comes from a girl under 18 with multiple sclerosis. V gene TRBV20-1 combines with J gene TRBJ2-7; perhaps TRBD2 as D (5 bases). In nucleotides, the CDR3 is TGCAGTGCCATGGTGGGTAGCGCCTCCTACGAGCAGTACTTC. Its protein product is CSAMVGSASYEQYF.